This is a list of T cell receptor beta chains from one sample in a study of T cell repertoires in cytomegalovirus infection. TCRdb fed the reads into MiXCR, producing one record per CDR3 protein. The profile shows 60,000 to 75,000 distinct CDR3 sequences, 3.5% to 4% of them singletons. Sequencing input: PBMCs. The receptors originated from a human donor in good health (CMV status not recorded). Some clones in this sample may be carry-over from other donors' samples. The CDR3 runs from the conserved cysteine through the conserved F or W. Fields, in order: V gene, J gene, clone size, D gene, CDR3 DNA, CDR3 protein. The D gene is left open where the match is weak. A clone size is listed for some rows: how often the clone was seen (once, few, many), or a class if it is expanded.

TRBV7-6	TRBJ1-6	many	-	TGTGCCAGCGGGCTACCACAGGATAATTCACCCCTCCACTTT	CASGLPQDNSPLHF
TRBV7-2	TRBJ2-7	many	-	TGTGCCAGCAGCTTAGTTGTAGGTAACTACGAGCAGTACTTC	CASSLVVGNYEQYF
TRBV7-2	TRBJ1-1	many	TRBD1	TGTGCCAGCAGCCTACAGGGGTCCACTGAAGCTTTCTTT	CASSLQGSTEAFF
TRBV10-2	TRBJ1-2	many	-	TGCGCCAGCAGTGAGGGGGATGGCTACACCTTC	CASSEGDGYTF
TRBV11-2	TRBJ2-2	many	-	TGTGCCAGCGGAAAGAACACCGGGGAGCTGTTTTTT	CASGKNTGELFF
TRBV9	TRBJ1-6	-	-	TGTGCCAGCAGCGGAGGACACTATAATTCACCCCTCCACTTT	CASSGGHYNSPLHF
TRBV6-2/TRBV6-3	TRBJ2-3	few	-	TGTGCCAGCAGTTACGCGGGGAGGCCAGATACGCAGTATTTT	CASSYAGRPDTQYF
TRBV28	TRBJ2-7	many	-	TGTGCCAGCGGGGTGAACTACGAGCAGTACTTC	CASGVNYEQYF
TRBV7-2	TRBJ2-5	many	TRBD1	TGTGCCAGCAGCGACAGGGAGAGAGAGACCCAGTACTTC	CASSDRERETQYF
TRBV7-8	TRBJ1-2	many	-	TGTGCCAGCAGCTTAGATGTGGGCGTCTATGGCTACACCTTC	CASSLDVGVYGYTF
TRBV7-2	TRBJ1-5	many	-	TGTGCCAGCAGCCTATGGGGGGGGAGCAATCAGCCCCAGCATTTT	CASSLWGGSNQPQHF
TRBV7-3	TRBJ2-5	many	TRBD2	TGTGCCAGCAGCATCAACGGGGGGACGCGGGAGACCCAGTACTTC	CASSINGGTRETQYF
TRBV6-2/TRBV6-3	TRBJ2-7	-	-	TGTGCCAGCAGTTACTCGCTGGCGGGCCTTTCCTACGAGCAGTACTTC	CASSYSLAGLSYEQYF
TRBV28	TRBJ2-7	many	TRBD2	TGTGCCAGCAGCCCCGGAGAGAGCGGGAGTTACGAGCAGTACTTC	CASSPGESGSYEQYF
TRBV12-3/TRBV12-4	TRBJ2-3	-	TRBD2	TGTGCCAGCAGTCACCGAAAGAAATTCCTAGGGCTAGCGGGAGTTCCAGATACGCAGTATTTT	CASSHRKKFLGLAGVPDTQYF
TRBV12-3/TRBV12-4	TRBJ1-5	many	TRBD1	TGTGCCAGCAGTTTAAGGACAGGAATAAATCAGCCCCAGCATTTT	CASSLRTGINQPQHF
TRBV20-1	TRBJ1-5	few	-	TGCAGTGCTAGGGACGGAAATCAGCCCCAGCATTTT	CSARDGNQPQHF
TRBV5-4	TRBJ2-7	many	TRBD1	TGTGCCAGCAGCACCGGGACAGGGTTTTCCTACGAGCAGTACTTC	CASSTGTGFSYEQYF
TRBV7-2	TRBJ1-2	many	-	TGTGCCAGCAGCTTAGGACAACTGAACTATGGCTACACCTTC	CASSLGQLNYGYTF
TRBV19	TRBJ2-6	many	TRBD1	TGTGCCAGGTTAATAGGGGGCAACTCTGGGGCCAACGTCCTGACTTTC	CARLIGGNSGANVLTF
TRBV5-1	TRBJ2-1	many	TRBD1	TGCGCCAGCAGTTACGGACAGGCAAGCTACAATGAGCAGTTCTTC	CASSYGQASYNEQFF
TRBV7-6	TRBJ1-2	many	TRBD1	TGTGCCAGCAGCTTAGTCCCAGGGGGAGCCTCTTATGATGGCTACACCTTC	CASSLVPGGASYDGYTF
TRBV6-5	TRBJ1-5	many	TRBD1	TGTGCCAGCAGTTACCCCCGGACAGGCTCCCCAGATCAGCCCCAGCATTTT	CASSYPRTGSPDQPQHF
TRBV7-2	TRBJ2-3	many	-	TGTGCCAGCAGCGGGGGGATGGGGAGGACGCAGTATTTT	CASSGGMGRTQYF
TRBV7-8	TRBJ1-1	many	-	TGTGCCAGCAGAGATATGAACACTGAAGCTTTCTTT	CASRDMNTEAFF
TRBV28	TRBJ2-7	many	-	TGTGCCAGCAGTTTTTCTCACCCTCCGGGACGGCGTGATGGGGAGCAGTACTTC	CASSFSHPPGRRDGEQYF
TRBV29-1	TRBJ2-1	many	TRBD2	TGCAGCGTGGGGGGGGTGGGGTTAACCTACAATGAGCAGTTCTTC	CSVGGVGLTYNEQFF
TRBV12-3/TRBV12-4	TRBJ1-2	many	-	TGTGCCAGCAACCCCGGGGGCGGAGGGCTGAACTATGGCTACACCTTC	CASNPGGGGLNYGYTF
TRBV7-3	TRBJ2-1	few	TRBD2	TGTGCCAGCAGCCTTACTAGCGGCTTCGATGAGCAGTTCTTC	CASSLTSGFDEQFF
TRBV6-2/TRBV6-3	TRBJ1-5	many	-	TGTGCCAGCAGTTACGCGGGAGGTGGCAATCAGCCCCAGCATTTT	CASSYAGGGNQPQHF
TRBV6-5	TRBJ2-1	many	-	TGTGCCAGCAGTTACTTCTCGGGTCACCGAGGCGATGAGCAGTTCTTC	CASSYFSGHRGDEQFF
TRBV9	TRBJ1-4	-	-	TGTGCCAGCAGCGTAGGGCCAGGGTCTAATGAAAAACTGTTTTTT	CASSVGPGSNEKLFF
TRBV7-2	TRBJ2-6	many	-	TGTGCCAGCAGCTCTCGACAGGCGGGGAGCTCTGGGGCCAACGTCCTGACTTTC	CASSSRQAGSSGANVLTF
TRBV7-2	TRBJ2-1	many	-	TGTGCCAGCAGCTTATCGCCCGACTGGACGCAGTTCTTC	CASSLSPDWTQFF
TRBV7-2	TRBJ1-2	medium-sized	TRBD1	TGTGCCAGCAGCGCCCGACAGGGGAAGGTTGGCTACACCTTC	CASSARQGKVGYTF
TRBV11-2	TRBJ2-1	many	TRBD2	TGTGCCAGCAGCTTATCCGCGGGAGCGAGTAATGAGCAGTTCTTC	CASSLSAGASNEQFF
TRBV7-8	TRBJ1-1	many	-	TGTGCCAGCACTAGAGGGCCCACAGAGGGGCTCGCTGAAGCTTTCTTT	CASTRGPTEGLAEAFF
TRBV7-2	TRBJ2-7	many	TRBD1	TGTGCCAGCAGCCATTTGGACAGGGTTGGGGCCTACGAGCAGTACTTC	CASSHLDRVGAYEQYF
TRBV7-6	TRBJ1-1	many	-	TGTGCCAGCAGCCAATGGGGGGGGGCAGGTTACACTGAAGCTTTCTTT	CASSQWGGAGYTEAFF
TRBV7-2	TRBJ2-2	many	-	TGTGCCAGCAGCTTCAGCAGGGCGGGCACCGGGGAGCTGTTTTTT	CASSFSRAGTGELFF
TRBV7-2	TRBJ2-1	-	TRBD2	TGTGCCAGCAGCTTAGCTAGCGGGGGGGTGAGGAATGAGCAGTTCTTC	CASSLASGGVRNEQFF
TRBV7-8	TRBJ2-5	many	TRBD2	TGTGCCAGCAGCTTCCTAGGGACTAACCAAGAGACCCAGTACTTC	CASSFLGTNQETQYF
TRBV7-2	TRBJ2-3	-	-	TGTGCCAGCAGCATACGACGGAGAGATACGCAGTATTTT	CASSIRRRDTQYF
TRBV5-1	TRBJ1-2	many	-	TGCGCCAGCAGCCAGGGGACGGCCTATGGCTACACCTTC	CASSQGTAYGYTF
TRBV7-6	TRBJ2-1	many	TRBD2	TGTGCCAGCAGCTTAGTTGGACTAGAGGCTGAGCAGTTCTTC	CASSLVGLEAEQFF
TRBV7-2	TRBJ1-5	many	TRBD1	TGTGCCAGCAGCCGACAGGGTCCCAATCAGCCCCAGCATTTT	CASSRQGPNQPQHF
TRBV7-2	TRBJ2-7	many	-	TGTGCCAGCAGCTTATTCGATGGCCGATACTCCTACGAGCAGTACTTC	CASSLFDGRYSYEQYF
TRBV28	TRBJ2-7	many	TRBD2	TGTGCCAGCAGTTCCCAGAGTAGCGGGAGGGCTCTATACGAGCAGTACTTC	CASSSQSSGRALYEQYF
TRBV7-2	TRBJ2-2	many	-	TGTGCCAGCAGCAAGACTAGGGGGCACACCGGGGAGCTGTTTTTT	CASSKTRGHTGELFF